Shown below are 8 T cell receptor beta chains from a single sample sequenced in a study of blood T cell repertoires in COVID-19. Profiling relied on immunoSEQ multiplex PCR, and the TCRdb table lists in-frame clones only, not all of them. Here the sample spans 130,000 to 150,000 clones, roughly 90% being singletons. The specimen was peripheral blood. The origin of the receptors is a man aged 50 to 59 with active or convalescent COVID-19.

The genes are TRBV28 and TRBJ2-7; TRBD1 matches at 11 bases. The V gene end was trimmed by 3 bases and the J gene end by 3 bases; junction bases not matched to a gene: 4. This CDR3 is built from 15 residues. Germline V gene data show CDR1 as MDHEN and CDR2 as SYDVKM. The CDR3 sequence: CASSFGQGAVYEQYF. CDR3 nucleotide sequence: TGTGCCAGCAGTTTCGGACAGGGGGCTGTCTACGAGCAGTACTTC.

The rearrangement uses TRBV28 and TRBJ2-7; TRBD2 agrees at 10 bases. V lost 2 bases to trimming and J lost 3 bases; unmatched junction nucleotides: 10. CDR1 and CDR2 (germline): MDHEN, SYDVKM. The CDR3 runs 17 residues. This CDR3 reads CASSLRLAGVGVYEQYF. The CDR3 region has the DNA TGTGCCAGCAGTTTAAGGCTAGCGGGAGTCGGGGTCTACGAGCAGTACTTC.

This clone was detected only a few times. This chain connects TRBV28 to TRBJ2-7, with 12 nucleotides matching TRBD1. Germline V gene lookup returns CDR1 MDHEN and CDR2 SYDVKM. This CDR3 spans 14 amino acids. With 6 bases clipped from V and 7 bases from J, the junction kept 7 bases outside the gene matches. The CDR3, as DNA: TGTGCCAGCAGAATCCGGGACAGGGGGCAAGAGCAGTACTTC. It yields the protein CASRIRDRGQEQYF.

The chain couples TRBV28 to TRBJ1-6; a possible D gene is TRBD1 (5 bases). This CDR3 has 17 amino acids. The V gene's germline CDR1 is MDHEN and CDR2 SYDVKM. V was pared by 2 bases and J by 1 base, with 12 bases between. The chain's CDR3 is CASSLKGRGSYNSPLHF. CDR3 DNA sequence: TGTGCCAGCAGTTTAAAGGGCCGGGGGTCCTATAATTCACCCCTCCACTTT.

V is TRBV6-1 and J is TRBJ2-1, with 14 bases matching TRBD2. V shed 3 bases and J 7 bases; nucleotides not matched to a gene: 8. Germline V gene sequence: CDR1 MNHNS, CDR2 SASEGT. There are 17 residues in the CDR3. This CDR3 is CASSDRLAGGPRNEQFF. Here the CDR3 DNA reads TGTGCCAGCAGTGACAGACTAGCGGGAGGGCCGAGGAATGAGCAGTTCTTC.

V is TRBV14 and J is TRBJ2-1; 7 bases align to TRBD2. CDR1 is SGHDN and CDR2 is FVKESK in the germline V gene. This CDR3 is built from 15 residues. V dropped 6 bases and J dropped 5; count of bases not matched to a gene: 10. CDR3 coding DNA: TGTGCCAGCAGTCCCTTTAAGGGAGGGGACAATGAGCAGTTCTTC. Translation gives CASSPFKGGDNEQFF.

CDR3 in DNA: TGTGCCAGCAGTTACGGGCTTCAGGGCTACACCTTC. Its protein product is CASSYGLQGYTF. The chain recombines TRBV6-6 with TRBJ1-2; no reliable D call. Trimming cost V 2 bases and J 8 bases, with 9 bases left between them. CDR1 and CDR2 from the germline V gene are MNHNY and SVGAGI (reference sequence). The CDR3 runs to 12 residues.

The chain couples TRBV11-2 to TRBJ2-7; 10 bases agree with TRBD2. This CDR3 is 15 amino acids long. V lost 5 bases, J lost 1 base, and 5 bases stayed unmatched. Germline assignment: CDR1 SGHAT and CDR2 FQNNGV. The CDR3 spells CASSLTSGASYEQYF. CDR3 DNA sequence: TGTGCCAGCAGCCTCACTAGCGGGGCGTCCTACGAGCAGTACTTC.